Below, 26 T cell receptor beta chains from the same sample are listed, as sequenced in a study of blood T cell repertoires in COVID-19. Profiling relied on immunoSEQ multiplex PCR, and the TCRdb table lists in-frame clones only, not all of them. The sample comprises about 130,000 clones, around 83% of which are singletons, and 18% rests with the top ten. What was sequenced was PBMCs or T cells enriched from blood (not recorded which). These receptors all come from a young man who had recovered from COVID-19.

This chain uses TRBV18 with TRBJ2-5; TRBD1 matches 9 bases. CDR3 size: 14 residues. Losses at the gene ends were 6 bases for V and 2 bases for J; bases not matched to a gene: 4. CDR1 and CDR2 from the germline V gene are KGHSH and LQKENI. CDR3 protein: CASSAGQGQETQYF. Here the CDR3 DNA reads TGTGCCAGCTCCGCAGGACAGGGGCAAGAGACCCAGTACTTC. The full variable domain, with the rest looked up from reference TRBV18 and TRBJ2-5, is NAGVMQNPRHLVRRRGQEARLRCSPMKGHSHVYWYRQLPEEGLKFMVYLQKENIIDESGMPKERFSAEFPKEGPSILRIQQVVRGDSAAYFCASSAGQGQETQYFGPGTRLLVL.

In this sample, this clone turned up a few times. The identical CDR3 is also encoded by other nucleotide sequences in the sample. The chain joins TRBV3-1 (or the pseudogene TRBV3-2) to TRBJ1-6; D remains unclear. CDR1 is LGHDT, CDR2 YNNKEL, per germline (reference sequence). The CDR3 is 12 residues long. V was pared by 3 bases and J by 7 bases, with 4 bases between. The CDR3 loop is CASSHLNSPLHF. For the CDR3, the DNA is TGTGCCAGCAGCCATCTGAATTCACCCCTCCACTTT.

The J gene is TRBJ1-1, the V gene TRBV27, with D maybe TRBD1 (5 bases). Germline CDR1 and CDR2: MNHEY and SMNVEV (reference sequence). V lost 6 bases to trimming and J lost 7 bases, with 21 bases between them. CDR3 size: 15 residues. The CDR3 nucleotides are TGTGCCAGCAGATTAGGGGCCGCGGGATTTAGTGAAGCTTTCTTT. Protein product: CASRLGAAGFSEAFF.

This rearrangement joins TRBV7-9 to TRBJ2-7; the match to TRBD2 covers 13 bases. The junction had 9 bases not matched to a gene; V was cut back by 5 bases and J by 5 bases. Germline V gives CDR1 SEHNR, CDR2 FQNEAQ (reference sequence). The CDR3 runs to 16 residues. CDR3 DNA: TGTGCCAGCAGCCCCGGGACTAGCGGGATTTCGAACGAGCAGTACTTC. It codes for CASSPGTSGISNEQYF.

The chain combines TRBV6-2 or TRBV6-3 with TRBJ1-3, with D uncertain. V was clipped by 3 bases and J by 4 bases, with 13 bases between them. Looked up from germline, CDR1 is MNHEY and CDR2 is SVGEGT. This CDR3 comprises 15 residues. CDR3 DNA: TGTGCCAGCAGTTATATGAGCCTCGGGGGAAACACCATATATTTT. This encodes CASSYMSLGGNTIYF.

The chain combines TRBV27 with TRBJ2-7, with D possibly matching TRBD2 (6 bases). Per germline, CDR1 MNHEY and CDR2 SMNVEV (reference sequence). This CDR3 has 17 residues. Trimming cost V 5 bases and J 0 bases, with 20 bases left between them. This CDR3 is CASSPAFYTTSSYEQYF. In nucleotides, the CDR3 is TGTGCCAGCAGTCCCGCATTCTATACGACTAGCTCCTACGAGCAGTACTTC.

CDR3 region: CASSERGNSPLHF. The CDR3 region has the DNA TGTGCCAGCAGTGAACGGGGTAATTCACCCCTCCACTTT. This rearrangement joins TRBV2 to TRBJ1-6; D unclear. Trimming took off 2 bases at V and 6 bases at J, with 5 bases between the two ends. This CDR3 spans 13 amino acids. Germline V gene data show CDR1 as SNHLY and CDR2 as FYNNEI.

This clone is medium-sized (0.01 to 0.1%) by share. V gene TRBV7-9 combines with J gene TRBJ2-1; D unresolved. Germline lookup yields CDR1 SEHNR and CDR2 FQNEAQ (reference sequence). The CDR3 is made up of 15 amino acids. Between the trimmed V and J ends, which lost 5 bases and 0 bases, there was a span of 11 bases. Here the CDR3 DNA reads TGTGCCAGCAGCGACTCCCTGAGCTCCTACAATGAGCAGTTCTTC. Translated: CASSDSLSSYNEQFF.

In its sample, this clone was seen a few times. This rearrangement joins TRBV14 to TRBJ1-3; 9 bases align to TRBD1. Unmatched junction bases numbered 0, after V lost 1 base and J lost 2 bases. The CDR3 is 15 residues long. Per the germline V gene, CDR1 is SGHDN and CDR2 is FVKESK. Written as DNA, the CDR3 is TGTGCCAGCAGCCAAGGACAGGGGGCTGGAAACACCATATATTTT. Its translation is CASSQGQGAGNTIYF.

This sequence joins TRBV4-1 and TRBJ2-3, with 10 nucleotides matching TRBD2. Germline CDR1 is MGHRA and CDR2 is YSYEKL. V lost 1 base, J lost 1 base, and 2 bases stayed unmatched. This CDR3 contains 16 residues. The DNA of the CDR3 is TGCGCCAGCAGCCAAGTCCTAGCGGGGGGCACAGATACGCAGTATTTT. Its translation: CASSQVLAGGTDTQYF.

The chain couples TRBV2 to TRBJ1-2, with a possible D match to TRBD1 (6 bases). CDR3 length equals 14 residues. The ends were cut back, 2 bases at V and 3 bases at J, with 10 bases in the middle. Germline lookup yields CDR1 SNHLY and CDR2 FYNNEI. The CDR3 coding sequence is TGTGCCAGCAGTGAAACACAGGGCCACTATGGCTACACCTTC. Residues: CASSETQGHYGYTF. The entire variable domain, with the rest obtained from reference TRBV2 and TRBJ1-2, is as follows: EPEVTQTPSHQVTQMGQEVILRCVPISNHLYFYWYRQILGQKVEFLVSFYNNEISEKSEIFDDQFSVERPDGSNFTLKIRSTKLEDSAMYFCASSETQGHYGYTFGSGTRLTVV.

The CDR3 nucleotides read TGCGCCAGCAGCCCAATCCCTGGGACAGTGTACAATGAGCAGTTCTTC. Translating gives CASSPIPGTVYNEQFF. The chain combines TRBV5-1 with TRBJ2-1; TRBD1 matches 7 bases. The CDR3 runs 16 residues. Germline V gene lookup returns CDR1 SGHRS and CDR2 YFSETQ. The trim removed 4 bases at V and 4 bases at J, leaving 11 bases unmatched.

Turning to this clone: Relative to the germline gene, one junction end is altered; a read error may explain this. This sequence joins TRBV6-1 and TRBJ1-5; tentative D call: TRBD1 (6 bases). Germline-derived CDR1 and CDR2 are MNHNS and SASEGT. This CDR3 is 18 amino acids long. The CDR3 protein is CASSEEAGVIRSNQPQHF. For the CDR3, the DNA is TGTGCCAGCAGCGAAGAGGCAGGGGTGATTCGAAGCAATCAGCCCCAGCATTTT.

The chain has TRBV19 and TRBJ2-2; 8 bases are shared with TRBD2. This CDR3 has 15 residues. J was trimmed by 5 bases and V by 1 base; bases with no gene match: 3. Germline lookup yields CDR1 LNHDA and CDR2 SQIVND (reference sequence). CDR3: CASSIVGLGTGELFF. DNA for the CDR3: TGTGCCAGTAGTATAGTGGGACTAGGGACCGGGGAGCTGTTTTTT.

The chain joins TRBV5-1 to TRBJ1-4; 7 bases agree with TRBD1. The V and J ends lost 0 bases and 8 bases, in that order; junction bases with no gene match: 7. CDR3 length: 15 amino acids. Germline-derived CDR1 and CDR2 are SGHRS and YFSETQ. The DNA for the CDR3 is TGCGCCAGCAGCTTGGGCGACAGGGAGTTCGAAAAACTGTTTTTT. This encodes CASSLGDREFEKLFF.

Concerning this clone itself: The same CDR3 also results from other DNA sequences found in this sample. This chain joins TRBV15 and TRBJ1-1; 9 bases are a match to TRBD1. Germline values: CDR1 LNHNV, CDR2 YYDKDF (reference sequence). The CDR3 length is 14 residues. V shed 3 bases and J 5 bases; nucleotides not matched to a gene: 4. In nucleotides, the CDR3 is TGTGCCACCAGCAGCAGGACAGGGGAGACTGAAGCTTTCTTT. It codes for CATSSRTGETEAFF.

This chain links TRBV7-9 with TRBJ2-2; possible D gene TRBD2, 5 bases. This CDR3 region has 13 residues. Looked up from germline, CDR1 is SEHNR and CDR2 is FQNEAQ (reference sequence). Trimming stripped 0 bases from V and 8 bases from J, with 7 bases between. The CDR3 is CASSLAPGGELFF. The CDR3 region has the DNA TGTGCCAGCAGCTTAGCCCCGGGGGGGGAGCTGTTTTTT.

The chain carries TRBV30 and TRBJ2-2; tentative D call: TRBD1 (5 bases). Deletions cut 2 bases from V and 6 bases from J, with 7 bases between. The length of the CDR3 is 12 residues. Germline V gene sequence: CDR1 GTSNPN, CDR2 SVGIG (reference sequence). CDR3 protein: CAWSTGAGELFF. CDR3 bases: TGTGCCTGGAGTACAGGAGCCGGGGAGCTGTTTTTT.

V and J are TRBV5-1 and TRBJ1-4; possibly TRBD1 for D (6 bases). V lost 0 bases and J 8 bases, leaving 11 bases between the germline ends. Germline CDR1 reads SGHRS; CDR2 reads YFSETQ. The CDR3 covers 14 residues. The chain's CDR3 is CASSLVAGDEKLFF. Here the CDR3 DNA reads TGCGCCAGCAGCTTGGTGGCAGGGGACGAAAAACTGTTTTTT.

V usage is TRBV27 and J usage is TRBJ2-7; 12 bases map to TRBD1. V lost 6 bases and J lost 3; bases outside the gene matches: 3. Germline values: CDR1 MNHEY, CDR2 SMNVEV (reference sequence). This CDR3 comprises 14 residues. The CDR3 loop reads CASRGTGGFYEQYF. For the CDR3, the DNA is TGTGCCAGCAGGGGGACAGGGGGCTTCTACGAGCAGTACTTC.

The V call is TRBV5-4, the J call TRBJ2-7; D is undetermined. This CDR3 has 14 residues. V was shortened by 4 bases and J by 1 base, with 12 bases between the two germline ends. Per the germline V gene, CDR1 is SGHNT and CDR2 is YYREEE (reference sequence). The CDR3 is CASSRQQGSYEQYF. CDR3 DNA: TGTGCCAGCAGCCGACAACAAGGATCCTACGAGCAGTACTTC.

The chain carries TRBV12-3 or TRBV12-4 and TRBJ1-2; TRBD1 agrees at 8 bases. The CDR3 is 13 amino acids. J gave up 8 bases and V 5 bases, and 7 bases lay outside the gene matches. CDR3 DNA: TGTGCCAGCAGTCCGCGGACAGGGCACGGCTACACCTTC. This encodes CASSPRTGHGYTF.

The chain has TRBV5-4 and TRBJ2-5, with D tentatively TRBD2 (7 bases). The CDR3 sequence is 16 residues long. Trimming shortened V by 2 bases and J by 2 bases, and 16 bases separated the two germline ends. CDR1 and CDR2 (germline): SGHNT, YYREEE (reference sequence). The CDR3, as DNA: TGTGCCAGCAGCTTTCGGAAAGGGGGGGGTCAAGAGACCCAGTACTTC. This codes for CASSFRKGGGQETQYF.

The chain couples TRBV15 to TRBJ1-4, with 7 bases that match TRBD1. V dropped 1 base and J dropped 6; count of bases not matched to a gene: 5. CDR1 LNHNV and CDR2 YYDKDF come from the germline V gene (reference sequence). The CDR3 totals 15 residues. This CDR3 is CATSRGQGEHEKLFF. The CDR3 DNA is TGTGCCACCAGCAGAGGACAGGGAGAACATGAAAAACTGTTTTTT.

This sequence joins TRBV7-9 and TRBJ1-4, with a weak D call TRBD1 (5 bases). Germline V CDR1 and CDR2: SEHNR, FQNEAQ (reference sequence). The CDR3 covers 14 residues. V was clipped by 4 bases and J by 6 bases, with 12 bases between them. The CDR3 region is CASSSQGLDEKLFF. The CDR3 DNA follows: TGTGCCAGCAGCTCCCAGGGTTTGGATGAAAAACTGTTTTTT.

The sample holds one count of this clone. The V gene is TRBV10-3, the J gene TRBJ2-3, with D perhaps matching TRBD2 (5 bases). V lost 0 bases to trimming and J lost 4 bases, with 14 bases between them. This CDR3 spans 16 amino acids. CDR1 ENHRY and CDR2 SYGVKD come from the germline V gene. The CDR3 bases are TGTGCCATCAGTGAGTCCGGCGGGTCTAACTCAGATACGCAGTATTTT. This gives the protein CAISESGGSNSDTQYF.